This note documents a single T cell receptor beta chain sequence. Antigen: not known. TCR beta cDNA was reverse-transcribed from roughly 520 ng of total RNA. The reaction used a constant-region primer and ProtoScript II reverse transcriptase. Slightly modified ARM-PCR with three nested multiplex PCR rounds yielded TCR beta libraries. TRBV1-TRBV30 forward primers and a C-beta reverse primer were used in the first two PCR rounds, which each ran for nine to ten cycles. TCRdb itself ran the multiplex PCR reads through MiXCR, one entry per CDR3 protein. The profile shows roughly 100,000 distinct CDR3 sequences, roughly 85% of them singletons. The sample originates from a study of tumor-infiltrating lymphocytes in primary liver carcinoma. Study information: Stage T1-T3 N0M0 tumors measured about 4 to 11 cm at most.

Joint extraction of RNA and DNA used 20-30 mg of bulk tissue that was unsorted. With 4 bases removed from V and 5 bases from J, the gap between germline ends came to 11 bases. Germline lookup yields CDR1 SQVTM and CDR2 ANQGSEA. The CDR3 covers 12 residues. Study observations and caveats: Lower overlap was observed for tumor-adjacent and tumor-blood pairs relative to tumor region pairs. All five tumor regions shared only about 8-25% of top clones.

Input material: liver tumor tissue from sampling region 3. As for subset: tumor region T3, left-lateral pole. The gene calls are TRBV29-1 and TRBJ2-5; no firm D call. The sequence was obtained from a man in his forties with primary liver carcinoma and hepatitis B virus infection. The CDR3, as DNA: TGCAGCGTTGGGGTATCAGATGAGACCCAGTACTTC. Encoded protein: CSVGVSDETQYF.